These 4 T cell receptor beta chains were sequenced from one sample in a study of CD8 T cells in ankylosing spondylitis. In TCRdb, the 5' RACE reads were re-called with MiXCR into one record per CDR3 protein. Among 200,000 to 250,000 distinct CDR3 sequences, under 30% were seen once, and the ten largest hold 5% to 8%. Sequenced: blood, either unsorted or a sorted T cell fraction (not recorded which). The receptors were gathered from a male donor with ankylosing spondylitis or in good health (not recorded which).

This clonotype has just a few counts. V usage is TRBV20-1 and J usage is TRBJ2-7; perhaps TRBD1 as D (6 bases). V lost 5 bases, J lost 2 bases, and 10 bases lay in between. Germline CDR1 DFQATT, CDR2 SNEGSKA (reference sequence). This CDR3 contains 12 residues. The CDR3 DNA reads TGCAGTGCTCTTCAGGGGCCCTACGAGCAGTACTTC. Translated, it gives CSALQGPYEQYF.

This clonotype was observed many times. The V gene is TRBV27, the J gene TRBJ2-1, with 10 nucleotides matching TRBD2. Looked up from germline, CDR1 is MNHEY and CDR2 is SMNVEV (reference sequence). Trimming cost V 2 bases and J 2 bases; bases outside gene matches: 3. There are 16 residues in the CDR3. The CDR3 nucleotides are TGTGCCAGCAGTTTAGGGGGACTAGCGCCCTACAATGAGCAGTTCTTC. It codes for CASSLGGLAPYNEQFF.

This clonotype was detected a few times. The gene calls are TRBV10-3 and TRBJ1-6, with a tentative D call TRBD1 (5 bases). The V gene's germline CDR1 is ENHRY and CDR2 SYGVKD. Trimming left V 1 base short and J 15 bases short, with 19 bases between. This CDR3 spans 15 amino acids. The CDR3 sequence: CAISEFTGPIRGLHF. CDR3 bases: TGTGCCATCAGTGAGTTTACAGGTCCAATTCGGGGCCTCCACTTT.

The V call is TRBV7-2, the J call TRBJ2-7; tentatively, D is TRBD2 (6 bases). Germline V gene lookup returns CDR1 SGHTA and CDR2 FQGNSA. Trimming left V 2 bases short and J 3 bases short, with 11 bases between. This CDR3 region has 14 residues. CDR3 bases: TGTGCCAGCAGCTTACGTAGCGGATACTACGAGCAGTACTTC. This codes for CASSLRSGYYEQYF.